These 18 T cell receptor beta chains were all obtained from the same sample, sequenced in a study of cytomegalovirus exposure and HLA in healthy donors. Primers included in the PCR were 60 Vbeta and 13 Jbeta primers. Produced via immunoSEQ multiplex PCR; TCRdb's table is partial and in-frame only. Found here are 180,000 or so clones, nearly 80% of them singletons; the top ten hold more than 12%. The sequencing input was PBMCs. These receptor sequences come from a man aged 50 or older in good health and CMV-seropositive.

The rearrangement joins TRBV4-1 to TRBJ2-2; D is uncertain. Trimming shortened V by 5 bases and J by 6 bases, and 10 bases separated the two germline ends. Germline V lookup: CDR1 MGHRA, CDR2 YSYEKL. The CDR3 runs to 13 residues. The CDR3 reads CASSYGRPGELFF. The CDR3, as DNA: TGCGCCAGCAGCTACGGTCGTCCCGGGGAGCTGTTTTTT.

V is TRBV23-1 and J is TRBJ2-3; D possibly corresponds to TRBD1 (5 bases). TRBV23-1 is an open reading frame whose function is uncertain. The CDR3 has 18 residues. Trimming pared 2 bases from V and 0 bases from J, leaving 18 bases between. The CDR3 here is CASSQNLSGNPSTDTQYF. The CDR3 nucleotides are TGCGCCAGCAGTCAAAACCTATCAGGGAACCCTAGCACAGATACGCAGTATTTT.

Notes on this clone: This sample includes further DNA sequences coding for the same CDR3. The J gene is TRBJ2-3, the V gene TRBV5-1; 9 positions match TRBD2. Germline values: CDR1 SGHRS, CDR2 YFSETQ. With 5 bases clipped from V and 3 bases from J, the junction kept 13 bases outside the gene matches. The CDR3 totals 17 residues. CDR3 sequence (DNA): TGCGCCAGCAGTCTTAGGGCGGGGGGGCGATTAACAGATACGCAGTATTTT. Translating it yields CASSLRAGGRLTDTQYF.

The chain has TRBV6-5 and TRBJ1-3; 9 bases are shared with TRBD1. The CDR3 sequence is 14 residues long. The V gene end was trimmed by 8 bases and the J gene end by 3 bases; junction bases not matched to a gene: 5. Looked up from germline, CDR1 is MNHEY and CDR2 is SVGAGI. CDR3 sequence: CASWDREGGNTIYF. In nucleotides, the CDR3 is TGTGCCAGCTGGGACAGGGAAGGTGGAAACACCATATATTTT.

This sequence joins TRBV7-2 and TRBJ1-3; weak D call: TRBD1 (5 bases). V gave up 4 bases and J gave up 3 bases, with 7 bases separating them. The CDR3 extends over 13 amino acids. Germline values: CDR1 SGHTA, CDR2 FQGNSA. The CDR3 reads CASSSRVGNTIYF. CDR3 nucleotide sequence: TGTGCCAGCAGCTCCAGGGTTGGAAACACCATATATTTT.

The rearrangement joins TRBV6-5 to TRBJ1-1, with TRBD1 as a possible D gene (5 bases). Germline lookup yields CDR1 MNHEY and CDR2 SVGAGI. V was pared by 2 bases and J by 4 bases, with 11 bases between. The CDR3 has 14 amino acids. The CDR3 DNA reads TGTGCCAGCAGTTACCTTTCGGGGGGCACTGAAGCTTTCTTT. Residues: CASSYLSGGTEAFF.

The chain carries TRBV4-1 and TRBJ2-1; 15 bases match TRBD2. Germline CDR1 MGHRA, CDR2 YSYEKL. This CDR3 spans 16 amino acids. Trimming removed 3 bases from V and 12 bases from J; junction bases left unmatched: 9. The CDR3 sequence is CASSQDQGLAGGGQFF. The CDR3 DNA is TGCGCCAGCAGCCAGGATCAGGGACTAGCGGGGGGTGGGCAGTTCTTC.

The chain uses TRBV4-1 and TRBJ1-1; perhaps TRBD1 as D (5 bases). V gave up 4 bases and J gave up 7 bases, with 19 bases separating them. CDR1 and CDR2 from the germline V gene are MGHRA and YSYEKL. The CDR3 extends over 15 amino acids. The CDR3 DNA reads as TGCGCCAGCAGCCGCCGGGACTCTCGAGCGGGTGAAGCTTTCTTT. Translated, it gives CASSRRDSRAGEAFF.

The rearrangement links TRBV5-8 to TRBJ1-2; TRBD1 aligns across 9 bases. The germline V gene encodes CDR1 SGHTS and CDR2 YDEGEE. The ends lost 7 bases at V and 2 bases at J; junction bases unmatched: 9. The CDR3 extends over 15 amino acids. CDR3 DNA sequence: TGTGCCAGCGCCCGGACAGGGGATATAAACTATGGCTACACCTTC. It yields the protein CASARTGDINYGYTF.

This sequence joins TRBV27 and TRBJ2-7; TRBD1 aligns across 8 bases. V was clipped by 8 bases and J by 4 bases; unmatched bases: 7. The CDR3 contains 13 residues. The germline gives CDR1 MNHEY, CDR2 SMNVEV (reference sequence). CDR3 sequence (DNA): TGTGCCAGCCAACAGGGGGAGACATACGAGCAGTACTTC. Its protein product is CASQQGETYEQYF.

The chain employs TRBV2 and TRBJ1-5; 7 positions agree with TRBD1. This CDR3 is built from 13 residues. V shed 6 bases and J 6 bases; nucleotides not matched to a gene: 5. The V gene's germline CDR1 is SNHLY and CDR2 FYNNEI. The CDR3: CASRLDRAQPQHF. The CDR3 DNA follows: TGTGCCAGCAGACTAGACAGGGCTCAGCCCCAGCATTTT.

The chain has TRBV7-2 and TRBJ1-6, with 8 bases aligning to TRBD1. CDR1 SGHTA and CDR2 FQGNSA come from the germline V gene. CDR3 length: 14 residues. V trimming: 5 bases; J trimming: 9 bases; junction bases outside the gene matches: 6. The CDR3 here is CASSETTGVSPLHF. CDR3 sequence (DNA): TGTGCCAGCAGCGAAACGACAGGGGTTTCACCCCTCCACTTT.

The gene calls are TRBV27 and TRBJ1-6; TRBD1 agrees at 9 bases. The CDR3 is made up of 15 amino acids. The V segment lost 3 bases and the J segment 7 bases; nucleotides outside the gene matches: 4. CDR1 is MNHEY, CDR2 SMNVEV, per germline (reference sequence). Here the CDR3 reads CASSFGGTGNSPLHF. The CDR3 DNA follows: TGTGCCAGCAGTTTCGGCGGGACAGGGAATTCACCCCTCCACTTT.

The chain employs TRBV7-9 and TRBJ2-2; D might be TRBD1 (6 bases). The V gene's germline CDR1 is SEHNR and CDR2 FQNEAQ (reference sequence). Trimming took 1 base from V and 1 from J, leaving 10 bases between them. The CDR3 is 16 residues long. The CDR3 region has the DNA TGTGCCAGCAGCTTAGTGCAGGGGAGGAACACCGGGGAGCTGTTTTTT. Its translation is CASSLVQGRNTGELFF.

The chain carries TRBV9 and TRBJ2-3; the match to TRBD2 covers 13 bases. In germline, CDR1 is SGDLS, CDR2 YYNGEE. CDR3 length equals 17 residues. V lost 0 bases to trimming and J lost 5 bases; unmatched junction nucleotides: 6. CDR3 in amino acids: CASSVATSGGAEDTQYF. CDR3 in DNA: TGTGCCAGCAGCGTAGCTACTAGCGGGGGGGCTGAAGATACGCAGTATTTT.

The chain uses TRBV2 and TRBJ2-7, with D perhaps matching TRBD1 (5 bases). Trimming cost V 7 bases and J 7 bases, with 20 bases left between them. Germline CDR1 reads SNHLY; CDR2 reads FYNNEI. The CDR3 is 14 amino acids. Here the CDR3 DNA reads TGTGCCAGCACCGCGTTCCAGGGTGCGGAGGAGCAGTACTTC. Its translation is CASTAFQGAEEQYF. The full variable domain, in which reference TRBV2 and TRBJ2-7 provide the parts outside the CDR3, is EPEVTQTPSHQVTQMGQEVILRCVPISNHLYFYWYRQILGQKVEFLVSFYNNEISEKSEIFDDQFSVERPDGSNFTLKIRSTKLEDSAMYFCASTAFQGAEEQYFGPGTRLTVT.

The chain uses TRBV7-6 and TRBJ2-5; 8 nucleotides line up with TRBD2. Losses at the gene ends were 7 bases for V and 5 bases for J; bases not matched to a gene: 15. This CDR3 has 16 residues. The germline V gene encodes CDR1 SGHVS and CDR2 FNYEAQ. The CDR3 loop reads CASNLLGGLVMETQYF. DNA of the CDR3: TGTGCCAGCAACCTCTTGGGGGGACTAGTTATGGAGACCCAGTACTTC.

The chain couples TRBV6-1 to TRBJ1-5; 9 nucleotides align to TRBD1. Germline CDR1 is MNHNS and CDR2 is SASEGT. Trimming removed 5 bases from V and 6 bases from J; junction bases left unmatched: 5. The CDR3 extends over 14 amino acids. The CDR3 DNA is TGTGCCAGCAGTCGCGACAGGGGGATTCAGCCCCAGCATTTT. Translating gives CASSRDRGIQPQHF.